A selection of T cell receptor beta chains follows, all from one sample in a study of blood T cell repertoires in COVID-19. Data came from immunoSEQ multiplex PCR; TCRdb stores just in-frame clones and leaves some out. The data show around 68,000 clones, with 75% to 90% seen just once and about 2.3% held by the top ten. The sample consisted of peripheral blood. These receptors came from a human donor in a cohort sampled during active COVID-19. The CDR3 runs from the conserved cysteine through the conserved F or W. Fields, in order: V gene, D gene, clone size, J gene, CDR3 protein, CDR3 DNA. D genes are given only for firm matches. Clone size is stated in some rows and not others, as once, few, many or a class when expanded.

V gene: TRBV19; D gene: TRBD2; clone size: -; J gene: TRBJ2-3; CDR3 protein: CASSKGLGRSSTDTQYF; CDR3 DNA: TGTGCCAGTAGTAAGGGACTAGGGAGATCTAGCACAGATACGCAGTATTTT
V gene: TRBV28; D gene: TRBD2; clone size: -; J gene: TRBJ2-3; CDR3 protein: CASASNAGTSGNTQYF; CDR3 DNA: TGTGCCAGCGCATCGAATGCCGGGACTAGCGGGAATACGCAGTATTTT
V gene: TRBV7-2; D gene: TRBD1; clone size: -; J gene: TRBJ1-4; CDR3 protein: CASELLGTGSEKLFF; CDR3 DNA: TGTGCCAGCGAATTATTGGGGACAGGGAGCGAAAAACTGTTTTTT
V gene: TRBV28; D gene: -; clone size: -; J gene: TRBJ1-6; CDR3 protein: CASSFNSLGNSPLHF; CDR3 DNA: TGTGCCAGCAGTTTCAACAGCTTGGGTAATTCACCCCTCCACTTT
V gene: TRBV5-6; D gene: -; clone size: -; J gene: TRBJ1-4; CDR3 protein: CASSLYRKLEKLFF; CDR3 DNA: TGTGCCAGCAGCTTGTACAGGAAACTTGAAAAACTGTTTTTT
V gene: TRBV6-5; D gene: TRBD1; clone size: -; J gene: TRBJ1-6; CDR3 protein: CASMLGQGLGSPLHF; CDR3 DNA: TGTGCCAGCATGTTGGGACAGGGCTTAGGTTCACCCCTCCACTTT
V gene: TRBV6-2/TRBV6-3; D gene: TRBD2; clone size: -; J gene: TRBJ2-1; CDR3 protein: CASSHTSVQFF; CDR3 DNA: TGTGCCAGCAGTCACACTAGCGTGCAGTTCTTC
V gene: TRBV24-1; D gene: TRBD2; clone size: -; J gene: TRBJ2-1; CDR3 protein: CATSDPAGTSGRASYNEQFF; CDR3 DNA: TGTGCCACCAGTGACCCAGCCGGGACTAGCGGGAGGGCGTCCTACAATGAGCAGTTCTTC
V gene: TRBV19; D gene: TRBD2; clone size: -; J gene: TRBJ2-7; CDR3 protein: CATREGTSRWKQYF; CDR3 DNA: TGTGCCACCAGGGAGGGCACATCTCGTTGGAAGCAGTACTTC
V gene: TRBV28; D gene: -; clone size: -; J gene: TRBJ1-2; CDR3 protein: CASTGLYYGYTF; CDR3 DNA: TGTGCCAGCACTGGGCTCTACTATGGCTACACCTTC
V gene: TRBV30; D gene: TRBD2; clone size: -; J gene: TRBJ2-3; CDR3 protein: CAWGSGAGGKDTQYF; CDR3 DNA: TGTGCCTGGGGTTCCGGAGCGGGAGGGAAAGATACGCAGTATTTT
V gene: TRBV6-5; D gene: -; clone size: -; J gene: TRBJ1-5; CDR3 protein: CASGGGNQPQHF; CDR3 DNA: TGTGCCAGCGGGGGGGGAAATCAGCCCCAGCATTTT
V gene: TRBV30; D gene: TRBD1; clone size: few; J gene: TRBJ2-7; CDR3 protein: CAWERQGGNYEQYF; CDR3 DNA: TGTGCCTGGGAAAGACAGGGTGGCAACTACGAGCAGTACTTC
V gene: TRBV4-1; D gene: -; clone size: -; J gene: TRBJ2-2; CDR3 protein: CASSQKAEYTGELFF; CDR3 DNA: TGCGCCAGCAGCCAAAAAGCGGAGTACACCGGGGAGCTGTTTTTT
V gene: TRBV20-1; D gene: -; clone size: -; J gene: TRBJ1-5; CDR3 protein: CSARLTVLQHF; CDR3 DNA: TGCAGTGCTAGACTTACAGTTCTCCAGCATTTT
V gene: TRBV2; D gene: -; clone size: -; J gene: TRBJ1-5; CDR3 protein: CASNRQTNQPQHF; CDR3 DNA: TGTGCCAGCAATAGACAGACCAATCAGCCCCAGCATTTT
V gene: TRBV7-3; D gene: TRBD2; clone size: -; J gene: TRBJ2-7; CDR3 protein: CASSASGGLYEQYF; CDR3 DNA: TGTGCCAGCAGCGCTAGCGGGGGTCTCTACGAGCAGTACTTC
V gene: TRBV6-5; D gene: -; clone size: -; J gene: TRBJ1-5; CDR3 protein: CASSPDRGNQPQHF; CDR3 DNA: TGTGCCAGCAGCCCCGATAGGGGGAACCAGCCCCAGCATTTT
V gene: TRBV7-9; D gene: TRBD2; clone size: -; J gene: TRBJ2-3; CDR3 protein: CASSLSGGTDTQYF; CDR3 DNA: TGTGCCAGCAGCTTAAGCGGGGGGACAGATACGCAGTATTTT
V gene: TRBV28; D gene: TRBD1; clone size: -; J gene: TRBJ2-7; CDR3 protein: CASSLGTGKPQYF; CDR3 DNA: TGTGCCAGCAGCCTAGGGACAGGGAAACCTCAGTACTTC
V gene: TRBV7-9; D gene: TRBD1; clone size: once; J gene: TRBJ1-1; CDR3 protein: CASSLGQGVRWAEAFF; CDR3 DNA: TGTGCCAGCAGCCTAGGACAGGGGGTGCGATGGGCTGAAGCTTTCTTT
V gene: TRBV6-1; D gene: TRBD1; clone size: -; J gene: TRBJ1-5; CDR3 protein: CASSERTGREQPQHF; CDR3 DNA: TGTGCCAGCAGTGAAAGGACAGGGAGGGAACAGCCCCAGCATTTT
V gene: TRBV5-1; D gene: TRBD2; clone size: -; J gene: TRBJ2-7; CDR3 protein: CASSLGSSGGGYEQYF; CDR3 DNA: TGCGCCAGCAGCTTGGGGAGTTCGGGAGGGGGCTACGAGCAGTACTTC
V gene: TRBV21-1; D gene: -; clone size: -; J gene: TRBJ2-3; CDR3 protein: CASSLDGEWYF; CDR3 DNA: TGTGCCAGCAGCCTCGATGGGGAGTGGTATTTT
V gene: TRBV7-3; D gene: -; clone size: once; J gene: TRBJ2-1; CDR3 protein: CASSLRASQSSYNEQFF; CDR3 DNA: TGTGCCAGCAGCTTAAGGGCGTCTCAGAGCTCCTACAATGAGCAGTTCTTC
V gene: TRBV7-9; D gene: TRBD1; clone size: once; J gene: TRBJ2-7; CDR3 protein: CASSLGTGRSYEQYF; CDR3 DNA: TGTGCCAGCAGCTTAGGGACAGGTCGTTCCTACGAGCAGTACTTC
V gene: TRBV7-8; D gene: -; clone size: once; J gene: TRBJ1-5; CDR3 protein: CASSLHKISPRRNQPQHF; CDR3 DNA: TGTGCCAGCAGCCTGCACAAGATATCCCCTAGGCGCAATCAGCCCCAGCATTTT
V gene: TRBV7-6; D gene: -; clone size: -; J gene: TRBJ2-1; CDR3 protein: CASSLAGRGGAYNEQFF; CDR3 DNA: TGTGCCAGCAGCTTAGCAGGGCGGGGCGGTGCCTACAATGAGCAGTTCTTC
V gene: TRBV15; D gene: TRBD1; clone size: -; J gene: TRBJ1-5; CDR3 protein: CATSSLSGGSNQPQHF; CDR3 DNA: TGTGCCACCAGCAGCTTGTCAGGGGGGAGCAATCAGCCCCAGCATTTT
V gene: TRBV19; D gene: TRBD1; clone size: few; J gene: TRBJ2-7; CDR3 protein: CASSSRWSGTGNYEQYF; CDR3 DNA: TGTGCCAGTAGTTCTCGATGGTCCGGGACAGGAAACTACGAGCAGTACTTC
V gene: TRBV19; D gene: TRBD1; clone size: -; J gene: TRBJ1-4; CDR3 protein: CASSLEDRGNEKLFF; CDR3 DNA: TGTGCCAGTAGTTTGGAGGACAGGGGGAATGAAAAACTGTTTTTT
V gene: TRBV6-2/TRBV6-3; D gene: TRBD2; clone size: -; J gene: TRBJ2-7; CDR3 protein: CASSYSLAGWGEQYF; CDR3 DNA: TGTGCCAGCAGTTACTCACTAGCGGGATGGGGCGAGCAGTACTTC
V gene: TRBV2; D gene: TRBD1; clone size: few; J gene: TRBJ1-1; CDR3 protein: CASSGGIGTGGTEAFF; CDR3 DNA: TGTGCCAGCAGTGGGGGTATAGGGACAGGGGGCACTGAAGCTTTCTTT
V gene: TRBV28; D gene: -; clone size: -; J gene: TRBJ1-6; CDR3 protein: CASSKRGQGSSPLHF; CDR3 DNA: TGTGCCAGCAGTAAAAGGGGACAAGGATCTTCACCCCTCCACTTT
V gene: TRBV28; D gene: TRBD2; clone size: -; J gene: TRBJ2-3; CDR3 protein: CASISGGLAGTSTDTQYF; CDR3 DNA: TGTGCCAGCATCTCAGGGGGACTAGCGGGCACTAGCACAGATACGCAGTATTTT
V gene: TRBV6-6; D gene: -; clone size: few; J gene: TRBJ1-5; CDR3 protein: CASSPSTGGAPNQPQHF; CDR3 DNA: TGTGCCAGCAGTCCCTCAACCGGGGGGGCCCCCAATCAGCCCCAGCATTTT
V gene: TRBV5-1; D gene: TRBD2; clone size: -; J gene: TRBJ2-1; CDR3 protein: CASSSLSGVVEQFF; CDR3 DNA: TGCGCCAGCAGCTCCCTTAGCGGGGTGGTTGAGCAGTTCTTC
V gene: TRBV11-1; D gene: -; clone size: -; J gene: TRBJ1-5; CDR3 protein: CASSPGGGKQPQHF; CDR3 DNA: TGTGCCAGCAGCCCAGGTGGGGGCAAGCAGCCCCAGCATTTT
V gene: TRBV18; D gene: -; clone size: once; J gene: TRBJ1-3; CDR3 protein: CASSPPAAGNTIYF; CDR3 DNA: TGTGCCAGCTCACCACCGGCGGCTGGAAACACCATATATTTT
V gene: TRBV6-6; D gene: TRBD1; clone size: -; J gene: TRBJ2-3; CDR3 protein: CASRFTGDTDTQYF; CDR3 DNA: TGTGCCAGCAGATTTACAGGGGACACAGATACGCAGTATTTT
V gene: TRBV6-5; D gene: -; clone size: -; J gene: TRBJ1-2; CDR3 protein: CASSYSQVYGYTF; CDR3 DNA: TGTGCCAGCAGTTACTCGCAGGTCTATGGCTACACCTTC